Listed below are T cell receptor beta chains from one sample, sequenced in a study of shared clonotypes between healthy human individuals. Generated by immunoSEQ multiplex PCR, the TCRdb table keeps only in-frame clones and is missing some. The table records about 2 million clones, just under 95% of them present only once. Material for sequencing was naive CD8+ T cells sorted from blood. The source is a man between 18 and 29 years old in good health. Each CDR3 is given with its conserved first and last residue. The D gene is left open where the match is weak. Some rows mark clone size as missing; the rest say once, few, many or name a class of expanded clone.

TRBJ2-7	NA	NA	TRBV7-2	TGTGCCAGCAGCTTTGGCGGGGAGAACTACGAGCAGTACTTC	CASSFGGENYEQYF
TRBJ2-3	NA	NA	TRBV4-1	TGCGCCAGCAGCCAAGTCTGGGCAGATACGCAGTATTTT	CASSQVWADTQYF
TRBJ2-2	TRBD1	few	TRBV27	TGTGCCAGCAGAACAGGGGGCACCGGGGAGCTGTTTTTT	CASRTGGTGELFF
TRBJ2-7	NA	NA	TRBV13	TGTGCCAGCAGCACGGACGGATCCTACGAGCAGTACTTC	CASSTDGSYEQYF
TRBJ2-1	TRBD1	NA	TRBV2	TGTGCCAGCAGTGAAGTCGAAGGACAGGGTTGCAATGAGCAGTTCTTC	CASSEVEGQGCNEQFF
TRBJ1-2	NA	NA	TRBV9	TGTGCCAGCAGCAAGGCGGGGTATGGCTACACCTTC	CASSKAGYGYTF
TRBJ1-1	NA	NA	TRBV29-1	TGCAGCGTTGTTTTGAACACTGAAGCTTTCTTT	CSVVLNTEAFF
TRBJ2-1	TRBD2	NA	TRBV19	TGTGCCAGTAATGCGGGGGGCTCCTACAATGAGCAGTTCTTC	CASNAGGSYNEQFF
TRBJ1-6	NA	NA	TRBV6-1	TGTGCCAGCAGTGAAGAAACCCACTCCTATAATTCACCCCTCCACTTT	CASSEETHSYNSPLHF
TRBJ2-5	NA	NA	TRBV10-2	TGCGCCAGCAGTGAGGGTTGGGAGCAGTACTTC	CASSEGWEQYF
TRBJ2-6	TRBD1	NA	TRBV11-2	TGTGCCAGCAGCTTAGAGACAGGGGTAGGAGGGGCCAACGTCCTGACTTTC	CASSLETGVGGANVLTF
TRBJ1-1	NA	NA	TRBV29-1	TGCAGCGTCCAGAACCTACAGGGGAACACTGAAGCTTTCTTT	CSVQNLQGNTEAFF
TRBJ2-5	NA	NA	TRBV28	TGTGCCAGCAGTTTAATCGGAGGGGGCCAAGAGACCCAGTACTTC	CASSLIGGGQETQYF
TRBJ2-7	NA	NA	TRBV5-1	TGCGCCAGCAGCTTGGCGGCAGGGAGGTCCTACGAGCAGTACTTC	CASSLAAGRSYEQYF
TRBJ1-1	NA	NA	TRBV6-1	TGTGCCAGCAGTGGGCTAACAGTGCGAGGCACTGAAGCTTTCTTT	CASSGLTVRGTEAFF
TRBJ2-1	TRBD2	NA	TRBV7-2	TGTGCCAGCAGCATTACTAGCGGCAATGAGCAGTTCTTC	CASSITSGNEQFF
TRBJ1-6	NA	NA	TRBV4-1	TGCGCCAGCAGCAGCATCACGGCGAGCTCCTATAATTCACCCCTCCACTTT	CASSSITASSYNSPLHF
TRBJ1-3	TRBD1	NA	TRBV5-1	TGCGCCAGCAGCGGACAGGATGCTGGAAACACCATATATTTT	CASSGQDAGNTIYF
TRBJ1-2	TRBD1	NA	TRBV28	TGTGCCAGCAGTTTGCCGGGACAGCCCTATGGCTACACCTTC	CASSLPGQPYGYTF
TRBJ2-7	NA	NA	TRBV9	TGTGCCAGCAGCGATGGAGGGACGGCCTACGAGCAGTACTTC	CASSDGGTAYEQYF